This record covers a single TCR beta chain. Its antigen is not identified. These data are taken from a study of T-cell reconstitution after alpha-beta-depleted transplantation in children. General study results and limits: Certain patients had high TCRbeta diversity at day 60, and it came from recipient T cells and thymic progenitors that survived. Reportedly, roughly two months post-transplant, alpha-beta T cells arose from several hundred expanded graft clones. T-cell numbers and diversity one year post-transplant derived largely from freshly generated T cells.

There are 16 residues in the CDR3. Trimming at V came to 0 bases and at J to 4 bases, leaving 6 bases not matched to a gene. Germline lookup yields CDR1 SGHDT and CDR2 YYEEEE. For TCRbeta, the library was prepared with unique molecular identifiers. MiXCR, run by TCRdb on the PCR reads, gives a single entry per CDR3 protein. The sample has hundreds of thousands of distinct CDR3 sequences, around 13% seen once. The clonotype comes from a girl under 10 years old with congenital amegakaryocytic thrombocytopenia, due to receive a stem cell transplant. The V and J genes are TRBV5-6 and TRBJ2-3; 9 bases agree with TRBD2. The specimen was PBMCs, collected before TCRalphabeta/CD19-depleted stem cell transplant. CDR3: CASSLARVAGADTQYF. The CDR3 DNA sequence: TGTGCCAGCAGCTTGGCCCGGGTAGCGGGGGCAGATACGCAGTATTTT.